This T cell receptor beta chain appears in the sequencing data of a study of blood T cell repertoires in COVID-19. Across the whole study: COVID-19 samples, acute and convalescent, were from the United States, Italy and Spain. The analysed material was cDNA or gDNA that came from T cells, B-cell-depleted T cells, or PBMCs.

Original analysis: The assay estimated nucleated cells by amplifying reference gene primers. Using immunoSEQ multiplex PCR, the repertoire was profiled, and TCRdb retains in-frame clones only, with some absent. Clone size and V and J calls were adopted from that table, with D and trimming inferred from the DNA. Of about 270,000 clones listed, approximately 82% were seen once; the top ten hold about 3.4%. V shed 0 bases and J shed 0 bases, with 12 bases lying between them. CDR3 length: 17 amino acids. CDR1 and CDR2 (germline): MNHEY, SMNVEV (reference sequence). Sequencing was done on a sample of peripheral blood. V and J are TRBV27 and TRBJ2-1; TRBD2 might be the D (5 bases). This receptor was identified in a woman aged 18 to 35 with acute or convalescent COVID-19. CDR3 nucleotide sequence: TGTGCCAGCAGTTTATCGAGCGGATTTTTCTCCTACAATGAGCAGTTCTTC. Its protein is CASSLSSGFFSYNEQFF.